Listed below are T cell receptor beta chains from one sample, sequenced in a study of CXCR3-negative and CXCR3-positive naive CD8 T cells. TCRdb reprocessed the 5' RACE reads and keeps a single row for each CDR3 protein, giving no DNA. Listed are some 120,000 distinct CDR3 sequences; around 0.36% falls within the top ten. Sequencing used naive CXCR3+ CD8+ T cells from blood. The source is a human donor in good health. Some clones in this sample may be carry-over from other donors' samples. CDR3s include the opening cysteine and the closing phenylalanine or tryptophan.

CDR3aa	v_gene	j_gene
CASTGPLGQGSYEQYF	TRBV7-9	TRBJ2-7
CASSPRQGGEGTQYF	TRBV13	TRBJ2-3
CASTYRDNSYEQYF	TRBV12-3/TRBV12-4	TRBJ2-7
CASSGTRTEAFF	TRBV12-3/TRBV12-4	TRBJ1-1
CASSQVGSGSFTDTQYF	TRBV4-1	TRBJ2-3
CASSFGKGQGFYGYTF	TRBV7-2	TRBJ1-2
CASSSPGQGVETQYF	TRBV13	TRBJ2-5
CASSAPGKLASNEQFF	TRBV6-1	TRBJ2-1
CASSLLRIAGGPGDTQYF	TRBV12-3/TRBV12-4	TRBJ2-3
CSVGVGNEQYF	TRBV29-1	TRBJ2-7
CASSLRNRYNEQFF	TRBV7-2	TRBJ2-1
CASSQASGIQETQYF	TRBV9	TRBJ2-5
CSARAWGGIYEQYF	TRBV20-1	TRBJ2-7
CASSPSGGGLTEAFF	TRBV27	TRBJ1-1
CASSKEPSETYEQYF	TRBV21-1	TRBJ2-7
CASSSLTARGDEQYF	TRBV5-6	TRBJ2-7
CASSELGTGSTGELFF	TRBV9	TRBJ2-2
CASSHGRANTYEQYF	TRBV7-9	TRBJ2-7
CASSQDLIPGGVETQYF	TRBV3-1	TRBJ2-5
CASSLEAGTQYF	TRBV7-9	TRBJ2-5
CASSFSGRGNEQYF	TRBV27	TRBJ2-7
CASSTTNEQFF	TRBV9	TRBJ2-1
CASSLKPGWGYEQYF	TRBV28	TRBJ2-7
CSVEDPGTVQETQYF	TRBV29-1	TRBJ2-5
CASSAGTPYNEQFF	TRBV19	TRBJ2-1
CASSLTGLAGVGEETQYF	TRBV7-8	TRBJ2-5
CASSFGQTRPGELFF	TRBV7-9	TRBJ2-2
CSVESERELEETQYF	TRBV29-1	TRBJ2-5
CASSVGWEEGETQYF	TRBV9	TRBJ2-5
CSVVRPSYNEQFF	TRBV29-1	TRBJ2-1
CASSQVRGFNEKLFF	TRBV4-3	TRBJ1-4
CASSQKRLVFPPRQETQYF	TRBV7-3	TRBJ2-5
CASTTGVTYEQYF	TRBV7-2	TRBJ2-7
CSAWGASGELFF	TRBV29-1	TRBJ2-2
CASSLGGGNQPQHF	TRBV28	TRBJ1-5
CASSTGTSLNEQFF	TRBV6-5	TRBJ2-1
CASSPGTSTHNEQFF	TRBV7-6	TRBJ2-1
CASSVVSAQDEQFF	TRBV9	TRBJ2-1
CASSLDSGNTIYF	TRBV12-3/TRBV12-4	TRBJ1-3
CASSSASYQETQYF	TRBV12-3/TRBV12-4	TRBJ2-5
CASSRQTGELFF	TRBV12-3/TRBV12-4	TRBJ2-2
CASSERDLGNEQFF	TRBV28	TRBJ2-1
CASSSPPGLAGEGYNEQFF	TRBV13	TRBJ2-1
CASSVVGPEGAFF	TRBV9	TRBJ1-1
CASSPLRRGEQETQYF	TRBV5-1	TRBJ2-5
CASTLETSSNEQFF	TRBV2	TRBJ2-1
CASSFTADQETQYF	TRBV12-3/TRBV12-4	TRBJ2-5
CASSLDPASPLHF	TRBV7-9	TRBJ1-6
CASSVGGHGELFF	TRBV9	TRBJ2-2